A single sample gave rise to the 32 T cell receptor beta chains below, sequenced in a study of blood T cell repertoires in COVID-19. Produced via immunoSEQ multiplex PCR; TCRdb's table is partial and in-frame only. Among roughly 100,000 clones listed, 70% to 90% were seen once. Sequenced material: peripheral blood. Receptor source: a human donor with COVID-19, enrolled during active disease. The donor label of this sample is uncertain.

The CDR3 bases are TGTGCCAGCAGCTTCCGGGGGGAAGAGACCCAGTACTTC. Encoded protein: CASSFRGEETQYF. The chain uses TRBV5-6 and TRBJ2-5; TRBD2 aligns across 7 bases. The CDR3 loop spans 13 amino acids. V trimming: 2 bases; J trimming: 3 bases; junction bases outside the gene matches: 1. Per germline, CDR1 SGHDT and CDR2 YYEEEE. Supplemented by reference TRBV5-6 and TRBJ2-5, the full variable domain reads DAGVTQSPTHLIKTRGQQVTLRCSPKSGHDTVSWYQQALGQGPQFIFQYYEEEERQRGNFPDRFSGHQFPNYSSELNVNALLLGDSALYLCASSFRGEETQYFGPGTRLLVL.

V usage is TRBV11-3 and J usage is TRBJ1-1; weak D call: TRBD1 (6 bases). Deletions cut 5 bases from V and 11 bases from J, with 15 bases between. Germline V CDR1 and CDR2: SGHNT, YENEEA. This CDR3 spans 12 amino acids. The CDR3 coding sequence is TGTGCCAGCAGCAAGGACGGGGGGCTCGCTTTCTTT. Translated, it gives CASSKDGGLAFF.

The genes are TRBV25-1 and TRBJ1-1, with D possibly being TRBD1 (5 bases). Germline lookup yields CDR1 MGHDK and CDR2 SYGVNS. Trimming took off 4 bases at V and 1 base at J, with 10 bases between the two ends. The CDR3 consists of 14 residues. CDR3 coding DNA: TGTGCCAGCAGTGCAGCGGGGGGGAACACTGAAGCTTTCTTT. It encodes CASSAAGGNTEAFF.

The rearrangement joins TRBV5-1 to TRBJ1-1; maybe TRBD1 (6 bases). V gave up 4 bases and J gave up 11 bases, with 21 bases separating them. The CDR3 totals 14 residues. Germline V gene sequence: CDR1 SGHRS, CDR2 YFSETQ. CDR3 in amino acids: CASSRAADSPEAFF. The CDR3 bases are TGCGCCAGCAGCCGGGCTGCGGACAGCCCAGAGGCTTTCTTT.

V is TRBV9 and J is TRBJ1-1; TRBD1 matches at 8 bases. From germline, CDR1 is SGDLS and CDR2 YYNGEE. The CDR3 spans 15 residues. Unmatched junction bases numbered 12, after V lost 4 bases and J lost 7 bases. The CDR3 here is CASSHLLDRAGEAFF. DNA for the CDR3: TGTGCCAGCAGCCATCTATTGGACAGGGCTGGTGAAGCTTTCTTT.

The V call is TRBV3-1 (or the pseudogene TRBV3-2), the J call TRBJ2-3; D might be TRBD2 (6 bases). The V and J ends lost 4 bases and 3 bases respectively, with 11 bases between them. Germline assignment: CDR1 LGHDT and CDR2 YNNKEL (reference sequence). There are 14 residues in the CDR3. CDR3 coding DNA: TGTGCCAGCAGCCGAGGGACTTCTACAGATACGCAGTATTTT. It encodes CASSRGTSTDTQYF.

The chain combines TRBV5-1 with TRBJ1-6; 7 bases agree with TRBD1. CDR1 is SGHRS and CDR2 is YFSETQ in the germline V gene. V was pared by 4 bases and J by 5 bases, with 9 bases of the junction left unmatched. The CDR3 contains 16 residues. CDR3 region: CASSAQGGGDNSPLHF. The CDR3, as DNA: TGCGCCAGCAGCGCACAAGGGGGCGGTGATAATTCACCCCTCCACTTT.

This clone was seen more than once but under ten times. The rearrangement links TRBV4-2 to TRBJ1-4, with D uncertain. V lost 2 bases and J 7 bases, leaving 14 bases between the germline ends. The germline CDR1 and CDR2 sequences are LGHNA and YNFKEQ. CDR3 length: 15 amino acids. CDR3 bases: TGTGCCAGCAGCCAACCGACCTTGAGAGGTGAAAAACTGTTTTTT. Its protein product is CASSQPTLRGEKLFF.

The chain employs TRBV10-1 and TRBJ2-4, with D perhaps TRBD2 (5 bases). The CDR3 consists of 13 residues. Trimming removed 2 bases from V and 7 bases from J, with 9 bases in between. CDR1 is WNHNN and CDR2 is SYGVQD in the germline V gene (reference sequence). The CDR3 spells CASSEEGSNIQYF. For the CDR3, the DNA is TGCGCCAGCAGTGAGGAGGGTAGTAACATTCAGTACTTC.

The V gene is TRBV5-1, the J gene TRBJ2-7, with D possibly TRBD1 on 5 matching bases. V dropped 6 bases and J dropped 6 bases, with 19 bases sitting between them. This CDR3 region has 14 residues. Germline lookup yields CDR1 SGHRS and CDR2 YFSETQ. The CDR3 is CASTPGPPNFEQYF. CDR3 nucleotide sequence: TGCGCCAGCACCCCAGGGCCCCCTAATTTCGAGCAGTACTTC.

The V and J genes are TRBV29-1 and TRBJ1-1; no reliable D call. The germline V gene encodes CDR1 SQVTM and CDR2 ANQGSEA. V was cut by 7 bases and J by 5 bases, with 23 bases left in between. The CDR3 length is 15 residues. CDR3 sequence (DNA): TGCAGCGCTCCTTTCCGGCGTCGGGGAAGTACTGAAGCTTTCTTT. Protein sequence: CSAPFRRRGSTEAFF.

The chain is built from TRBV9 and TRBJ2-3; D perhaps matches TRBD2 (5 bases). Trimming took 3 bases from V and 2 from J, leaving 16 bases between them. The CDR3 runs to 16 residues. Germline CDR1 and CDR2: SGDLS and YYNGEE. CDR3 amino acids: CASSATAGVYTDTQYF. In DNA form, the CDR3 reads TGTGCCAGCAGCGCAACCGCCGGGGTATACACAGATACGCAGTATTTT. Full variable domain (remainder filled in from reference TRBV9 and TRBJ2-3): DSGVTQTPKHLITATGQRVTLRCSPRSGDLSVYWYQQSLDQGLQFLIQYYNGEERAKGNILERFSAQQFPDLHSELNLSSLELGDSALYFCASSATAGVYTDTQYFGPGTRLTVL.

The chain combines TRBV5-4 with TRBJ2-2; 8 bases fit TRBD1. This CDR3 comprises 16 residues. In germline, CDR1 is SGHNT, CDR2 YYREEE (reference sequence). V dropped 2 bases and J dropped 6; count of bases not matched to a gene: 9. In DNA, the CDR3 is TGTGCCAGCAGCTTTGGACAGGGATGGGGTCCCGGGGAGCTGTTTTTT. This gives the protein CASSFGQGWGPGELFF.

The V and J genes are TRBV5-1 and TRBJ2-2, with 10 bases fitting TRBD1. Germline CDR1 SGHRS, CDR2 YFSETQ. The CDR3 totals 17 residues. V lost 3 bases to trimming and J lost 5 bases; unmatched junction nucleotides: 10. CDR3 sequence (DNA): TGCGCCAGCAGCTCCCTTTCCGGGACAGGGGCGACCGGGGAGCTGTTTTTT. It encodes CASSSLSGTGATGELFF.

A single count supports this clone. The V call is TRBV5-1, the J call TRBJ2-7; 7 bases are a match to TRBD1. The CDR3 has 17 amino acids. Germline CDR1 SGHRS, CDR2 YFSETQ. The trim removed 4 bases at V and 1 base at J, leaving 14 bases unmatched. CDR3 protein: CASSSLSTGALSYEQYF. CDR3 coding DNA: TGCGCCAGCAGCAGCCTTTCAACAGGGGCTTTATCCTACGAGCAGTACTTC.

The chain uses TRBV28 and TRBJ2-7; the match to TRBD1 covers 9 bases. V dropped 5 bases and J dropped 6; count of bases not matched to a gene: 11. This CDR3 is 15 amino acids long. From germline, CDR1 is MDHEN and CDR2 SYDVKM. This CDR3 reads CASSTGTGKVVEQYF. The CDR3 nucleotides are TGTGCCAGCAGTACCGGGACAGGGAAAGTAGTCGAGCAGTACTTC.

The chain recombines TRBV5-1 with TRBJ1-4; TRBD1 matches at 9 bases. Germline V gives CDR1 SGHRS, CDR2 YFSETQ. The CDR3 length is 16 residues. V gave up 0 bases and J gave up 4 bases; unmatched junction bases: 4. The CDR3 bases are TGCGCCAGCAGCTTGGGTGGGACAGGGAGTAATGAAAAACTGTTTTTT. Residues: CASSLGGTGSNEKLFF.

The CDR3 loop is CSVGDRGPYEQYF. CDR3 coding DNA: TGCAGCGTAGGGGACAGGGGCCCCTACGAGCAGTACTTC. The V gene is TRBV29-1, the J gene TRBJ2-7; 10 bases are a match to TRBD1. Germline trimming cut 6 bases from V and 2 bases from J; bases unmatched to any gene: 4. This CDR3 spans 13 amino acids. Germline V CDR1 and CDR2: SQVTM, ANQGSEA.

The V gene is TRBV11-2, the J gene TRBJ1-1; D is uncertain. Trimming left V 3 bases short and J 0 bases short, with 11 bases between. From germline, CDR1 is SGHAT and CDR2 FQNNGV. CDR3 length equals 15 residues. The CDR3 DNA sequence: TGTGCCAGCAGCTTTTCAGGCGACATGAACACTGAAGCTTTCTTT. Its translation: CASSFSGDMNTEAFF.

The V and J genes are TRBV7-2 and TRBJ2-1, with 10 bases lining up with TRBD2. The germline CDR1 and CDR2 sequences are SGHTA and FQGNSA. The CDR3 is 15 amino acids. Trimming at V came to 3 bases and at J to 8 bases, leaving 7 bases not matched to a gene. CDR3 nucleotide sequence: TGTGCCAGCAGCTTGGGCAGCGGGAGGGCCGATGAGCAGTTCTTC. Protein sequence: CASSLGSGRADEQFF. The variable domain in full, completed from reference TRBV7-2 and TRBJ2-1, reads GAGVSQSPSNKVTEKGKDVELRCDPISGHTALYWYRQSLGQGLEFLIYFQGNSAPDKSGLPSDRFSAERTGGSVSTLTIQRTQQEDSAVYLCASSLGSGRADEQFFGPGTRLTVL.

The chain is built from TRBV2 and TRBJ1-2, with D maybe TRBD1 (5 bases). This CDR3 region has 14 residues. V was clipped by 2 bases and J by 8 bases, with 15 bases between them. In germline, CDR1 is SNHLY, CDR2 FYNNEI. The CDR3 loop is CASSETRVKRGYTF. DNA of the CDR3: TGTGCCAGCAGTGAAACCAGGGTAAAACGCGGCTACACCTTC.

This chain joins TRBV7-3 and TRBJ2-7; possible D gene TRBD2, 6 bases. The CDR3 has 14 residues. The germline gives CDR1 SGHTA, CDR2 FQGTGA. V dropped 5 bases and J dropped 2 bases, with 13 bases sitting between them. The DNA for the CDR3 is TGTGCCAGCAGCCCCGGGAGAGGGACCTACGAGCAGTACTTC. This codes for CASSPGRGTYEQYF.

This clone was seen more than once but under ten times. V is TRBV5-4 and J is TRBJ2-7; the D gene is possibly TRBD1 (5 bases). The V end was cut by 4 bases, the J end by 6 bases, with 14 bases between. Germline assignment: CDR1 SGHNT and CDR2 YYREEE (reference sequence). The CDR3 loop spans 13 amino acids. CDR3 amino acids: CASSRNQGSEQYF. As DNA, the CDR3 is TGTGCCAGCAGCCGGAACCAGGGATCCGAGCAGTACTTC.

There are a few counts of this clone. The V call is TRBV6-5, the J call TRBJ2-1; 7 positions agree with TRBD2. Losses at the gene ends were 9 bases for V and 6 bases for J; bases not matched to a gene: 8. Germline CDR1 reads MNHEY; CDR2 reads SVGAGI. The CDR3 consists of 13 residues. The CDR3 sequence is CASQRGLFNEQFF. The CDR3 DNA reads TGTGCCAGTCAGCGGGGACTCTTCAATGAGCAGTTCTTC.

This clone was seen more than once but under ten times. In DNA, the CDR3 is TGTGCCACCAGTGCCGGGTACAATGAGCAGTTCTTC. Protein sequence: CATSAGYNEQFF. The gene calls are TRBV24-1 and TRBJ2-1; D not certain. V was pared by 5 bases and J by 4 bases, with 5 bases between. CDR3 length: 12 amino acids. Germline CDR1 is KGHDR and CDR2 is SFDVKD.

The chain has TRBV6-5 and TRBJ1-6; D remains ambiguous. Germline V gene sequence: CDR1 MNHEY, CDR2 SVGAGI. The CDR3 consists of 14 residues. V was shortened by 7 bases and J by 8 bases, with 15 bases between the two germline ends. CDR3 coding DNA: TGTGCCAGCACCTCAGCCGGGGTGCATTCACCCCTCCACTTT. Protein: CASTSAGVHSPLHF.

V usage is TRBV24-1 and J usage is TRBJ2-6, with no clear D. Trimming stripped 4 bases from V and 5 bases from J, with 11 bases between. Germline V gives CDR1 KGHDR, CDR2 SFDVKD. This CDR3 contains 15 residues. The CDR3 here is CATSDSSSWANVLTF. CDR3 nucleotides: TGTGCCACCAGTGACTCGAGTAGCTGGGCCAACGTCCTGACTTTC.

This chain joins TRBV4-2 and TRBJ1-4, with unresolved D. Per the germline V gene, CDR1 is LGHNA and CDR2 is YNFKEQ. There are 15 residues in the CDR3. Trimming removed 2 bases from V and 0 bases from J, with 7 bases in between. The CDR3 region is CASSQPEATNEKLFF. CDR3 in DNA: TGTGCCAGCAGCCAACCAGAGGCAACTAATGAAAAACTGTTTTTT.

J is TRBJ1-5 and V is TRBV6-5, with D hard to call. The germline CDR1 and CDR2 sequences are MNHEY and SVGAGI. V shed 10 bases and J shed 2 bases, with 6 bases lying between them. The CDR3 runs 11 residues. The CDR3: CATGRNQPQHF. As DNA, the CDR3 is TGTGCCACGGGTCGCAATCAGCCCCAGCATTTT.

As concerns this clone: In the same sample, other DNA sequences code for this CDR3. The chain uses TRBV6-5 and TRBJ2-3, with D perhaps matching TRBD2 (7 bases). V dropped 0 bases and J dropped 1 base, with 11 bases sitting between them. This CDR3 contains 16 residues. Germline-derived CDR1 and CDR2 are MNHEY and SVGAGI. CDR3: CASSYSGGGGTDTQYF. The CDR3 bases are TGTGCCAGCAGTTACTCAGGGGGGGGTGGCACAGATACGCAGTATTTT.

This clone has only one observation. This sequence joins TRBV7-2 and TRBJ1-3, with a possible D match to TRBD1 (6 bases). Trimming removed 6 bases from V and 0 bases from J, with 12 bases in between. Germline V gene data show CDR1 as SGHTA and CDR2 as FQGNSA. The CDR3 spans 15 residues. CDR3 coding DNA: TGTGCCAGCAGACCGACAGGCATCTCTGGAAACACCATATATTTT. Residues: CASRPTGISGNTIYF.

The chain combines TRBV30 with TRBJ2-7; 9 bases are shared with TRBD1. V shed 3 bases and J 3 bases; nucleotides not matched to a gene: 9. The CDR3 loop spans 15 amino acids. Germline-derived CDR1 and CDR2 are GTSNPN and SVGIG (reference sequence). In nucleotides, the CDR3 is TGTGCCTGGAGCCCGGACAGGGGCTCTCACTACGAGCAGTACTTC. Protein sequence: CAWSPDRGSHYEQYF.